These 32 T cell receptor beta chains share one sample of origin, sequenced in a study of human T cells and chemical hapten exposure. The time point: patch test 1, 2 weeks after DPC sensitization. The treatment here: therapeutic diphenylcyclopropenone sensitization with weekly scalp DPC. Via MiXCR, TCRdb re-called the RACE reads, giving one row per CDR3 protein. Among 300,000 to 400,000 distinct CDR3 sequences, 6% to 8.5% were seen once, and the ten largest hold approximately 8.9%. Material: whole blood, obtained in connection with sensitization to the hapten diphenylcyclopropenone (DPC). All receptors derive from a woman aged 18-30 years with alopecia areata. Some clones in this sample may be carry-over from other donors' samples.

Ten or more counts support this clonotype. The CDR3 is CASRPGTGSYEQYF. The CDR3 DNA is TGTGCCAGCAGACCCGGGACAGGGAGCTACGAGCAGTACTTC. This chain joins TRBV6-5 and TRBJ2-7, with 9 bases that match TRBD1. The CDR3 sequence is 14 residues long. Trimming at V came to 6 bases and at J to 3 bases, leaving 6 bases not matched to a gene. CDR1 and CDR2 from the germline V gene are MNHEY and SVGAGI.

The rearrangement joins TRBV6-6 to TRBJ2-1, with D perhaps assigned TRBD1 or TRBD2 (6 bases each). The length of the CDR3 is 16 residues. The V gene's germline CDR1 is MNHNY and CDR2 SVGAGI (reference sequence). Trimming removed 4 bases at V and 9 bases at J, with 22 bases between. The CDR3 DNA follows: TGTGCCAGCAGTTCCCCCCTAGGCGGGGTAGGGGGTGAGCAGTTCTTC. Protein sequence: CASSSPLGGVGGEQFF.

V and J are TRBV29-1 and TRBJ1-4, with 10 bases matching TRBD1. The CDR3 sequence is 13 residues long. Germline CDR1 is SQVTM and CDR2 is ANQGSEA. V was pared by 5 bases and J by 8 bases, with 5 bases of the junction left unmatched. CDR3 DNA sequence: TGCAGCGTTACCGGGACAGGGGAGGAAAAACTGTTTTTT. It yields the protein CSVTGTGEEKLFF.

J is TRBJ1-6 and V is TRBV6-2 or TRBV6-3; D is ambiguous. The germline V and J ends were trimmed by 2 bases and 12 bases, with 11 bases remaining between them. The CDR3 contains 13 residues. Germline V gene sequence: CDR1 MNHEY, CDR2 SVGEGT. The CDR3: CASSYQAGEPLHF. The DNA of the CDR3 is TGTGCCAGCAGTTACCAGGCGGGTGAACCCCTCCACTTT.

This clonotype was detected many times. The chain uses TRBV5-1 and TRBJ2-7, with TRBD1 as a possible D gene (7 bases). Germline CDR1 SGHRS, CDR2 YFSETQ. This CDR3 comprises 15 residues. Deletions cut 4 bases from V and 6 bases from J, with 20 bases between. CDR3 sequence: CASSLYPDRDSEQYF. In nucleotides, the CDR3 is TGCGCCAGCAGCCTCTATCCAGACAGGGACTCCGAGCAGTACTTC.

This clonotype was detected ten times or more. V usage is TRBV7-8 and J usage is TRBJ2-3, with 7 positions matching TRBD1. This CDR3 is 13 amino acids long. Germline V gene sequence: CDR1 SGHVS, CDR2 FQNEAQ. Trimming removed 5 bases from V and 4 bases from J; junction bases left unmatched: 3. The CDR3 DNA reads as TGTGCCAGCAGCCAGGGACAGTCAGATACGCAGTATTTT. It yields the protein CASSQGQSDTQYF.

This clonotype was detected only a few times. The chain carries TRBV7-8 and TRBJ2-4, with D perhaps TRBD2 (5 bases). This CDR3 is built from 15 residues. The germline gives CDR1 SGHVS, CDR2 FQNEAQ. V was trimmed by 4 bases and J by 0 bases, leaving 10 bases between them. The CDR3, as DNA: TGTGCCAGCAGCTGGACGCGGGTAGCCAAAAACATTCAGTACTTC. This encodes CASSWTRVAKNIQYF.

The chain recombines TRBV3-1 with TRBJ2-5; TRBD2 agrees at 11 bases. This CDR3 has 15 residues. V lost 1 base to trimming and J lost 5 bases; unmatched junction nucleotides: 3. Germline-derived CDR1 and CDR2 are LGHDT and YNNKEL (reference sequence). CDR3: CASSQALAGGETQYF. DNA for the CDR3: TGTGCCAGCAGCCAAGCCCTAGCGGGGGGTGAGACCCAGTACTTC.

In its sample, this clonotype was seen a few times. V gene TRBV27 combines with J gene TRBJ1-6, with a tentative D call TRBD1 (5 bases). CDR3 length: 19 residues. Germline-derived CDR1 and CDR2 are MNHEY and SMNVEV (reference sequence). V lost 5 bases to trimming and J lost 0 bases, with 20 bases between them. The CDR3 nucleotides read TGTGCCAGCAGTCTATTACCGGGACGGGAAAGCTCCTATAATTCACCCCTCCACTTT. Encoded protein: CASSLLPGRESSYNSPLHF.

The rearrangement links TRBV19 to TRBJ1-5, with TRBD1 matching over 7 bases. Germline V CDR1 and CDR2: LNHDA, SQIVND (reference sequence). The trim removed 2 bases at V and 6 bases at J, leaving 7 bases unmatched. CDR3 size: 15 residues. The CDR3 DNA follows: TGTGCCAGTAGTATACTTTCAGGGGGAACTCAGCCCCAGCATTTT. It encodes CASSILSGGTQPQHF.

This clonotype has ten or more counts. This CDR3 reads CASSVAPGGEQFF. CDR3 DNA sequence: TGTGCCAGCAGCGTTGCCCCGGGGGGGGAGCAGTTCTTC. This chain connects TRBV7-3 to TRBJ2-1; 8 nucleotides match TRBD2. CDR1 and CDR2 from the germline V gene are SGHTA and FQGTGA. Unmatched junction bases numbered 7, after V lost 5 bases and J lost 10 bases. The CDR3 has 13 residues.

This clonotype was detected a few times. The J gene is TRBJ1-1, the V gene TRBV4-1, with D uncertain. CDR3 length equals 16 residues. Germline V gives CDR1 MGHRA, CDR2 YSYEKL. Trimming stripped 4 bases from V and 5 bases from J, with 20 bases between. The DNA of the CDR3 is TGCGCCAGCAGCCGAAGAGCTTGGACGGAGAGGACTGAAGCTTTCTTT. Its translation: CASSRRAWTERTEAFF.

This clonotype has a handful of counts. This sequence joins TRBV4-2 and TRBJ2-6, with D uncertain. V was shortened by 1 base and J by 3 bases, with 16 bases between the two germline ends. Germline loops: CDR1 LGHNA, CDR2 YNFKEQ. The CDR3 covers 18 residues. For the CDR3, the DNA is TGTGCCAGCAGCCAAGTGGGCATGCCCAACCGTGGGGCCAACGTCCTGACTTTC. Its translation: CASSQVGMPNRGANVLTF.

This clonotype was seen only a few times. The chain links TRBV28 to TRBJ2-7; D may be TRBD1 (6 bases). The V gene lost 6 bases and the J gene lost 3 bases, with 12 bases spanning the gap. The CDR3 covers 13 residues. CDR1 MDHEN and CDR2 SYDVKM come from the germline V gene. The CDR3 reads CASSFRGYYEQYF. CDR3 sequence (DNA): TGTGCCAGCAGCTTCAGGGGATACTACGAGCAGTACTTC.

The V gene is TRBV5-1, the J gene TRBJ1-2; no clear D. CDR3 length equals 15 residues. Germline V gene lookup returns CDR1 SGHRS and CDR2 YFSETQ. V was clipped by 0 bases and J by 6 bases, with 15 bases between them. CDR3 sequence reads: CASSLDTNWADGYTF. The CDR3, as DNA: TGCGCCAGCAGCTTGGATACGAACTGGGCGGATGGCTACACCTTC.

The sample holds a few counts of this clonotype. The chain combines TRBV5-6 with TRBJ2-7; the match to TRBD1 covers 8 bases. Trimming took 4 bases from V and 2 from J; bases not matched to a gene: 8. The CDR3 is 15 amino acids. The germline CDR1 and CDR2 sequences are SGHDT and YYEEEE. The DNA for the CDR3 is TGTGCCAGCAGCCTGGTGGACAGGGAAACCTACGAGCAGTACTTC. It codes for CASSLVDRETYEQYF. Supplemented by reference TRBV5-6 and TRBJ2-7, the full variable domain reads DAGVTQSPTHLIKTRGQQVTLRCSPKSGHDTVSWYQQALGQGPQFIFQYYEEEERQRGNFPDRFSGHQFPNYSSELNVNALLLGDSALYLCASSLVDRETYEQYFGPGTRLTVT.

This clonotype has ten or more counts. V and J are TRBV5-5 and TRBJ1-5; 8 nucleotides match TRBD1. This CDR3 has 15 residues. The germline gives CDR1 SGHKS, CDR2 YYEKEE (reference sequence). J gave up 2 bases and V 3 bases, and 4 bases lay outside the gene matches. The CDR3 DNA sequence: TGTGCCAGCAGCTGGGAGGACAGGGGCAATCAGCCCCAGCATTTT. It encodes CASSWEDRGNQPQHF.

The J gene is TRBJ2-6, the V gene TRBV7-8, with a possible D match to TRBD1 (5 bases). Trimming pared 2 bases from V and 2 bases from J, leaving 16 bases between. The CDR3 runs 18 residues. Germline values: CDR1 SGHVS, CDR2 FQNEAQ. The CDR3 DNA is TGTGCCAGCAGCTTATTACCTAGGGGCGCACCTGGGGCCAACGTCCTGACTTTC. Protein: CASSLLPRGAPGANVLTF.

In this sample, this clonotype turned up many times. The rearrangement links TRBV3-1 to TRBJ1-1; D not certain. V lost 0 bases and J lost 7, with 12 bases in between. This CDR3 has 14 residues. Germline V lookup: CDR1 LGHDT, CDR2 YNNKEL (reference sequence). CDR3 protein: CASSQDRGRYEAFF. The CDR3 DNA reads as TGTGCCAGCAGCCAAGATCGGGGTCGGTATGAAGCTTTCTTT.

At least ten counts were recorded for this clonotype. The chain links TRBV6-5 to TRBJ2-5; TRBD2 is a possible D gene (7 bases). The V end lost 6 bases, the J end lost 5 bases, and 19 bases lay between the germline ends. The CDR3 is 15 amino acids. Germline CDR1 MNHEY, CDR2 SVGAGI. The CDR3, as DNA: TGTGCCAGCAGCCCGCAAATCAGGGGAGGGGAGACCCAGTACTTC. It encodes CASSPQIRGGETQYF.

This clonotype was counted between two and nine times. The chain uses TRBV18 and TRBJ2-5, with 9 positions matching TRBD2. CDR1 is KGHSH, CDR2 LQKENI, per germline. J gave up 5 bases and V 1 base, and 5 bases lay outside the gene matches. The CDR3 is 15 residues long. The CDR3 is CASSPREAGGETQYF. Here the CDR3 DNA reads TGTGCCAGCTCACCACGGGAAGCGGGAGGCGAGACCCAGTACTTC.

This clonotype was seen ten or more times. The V gene is TRBV4-1, the J gene TRBJ2-1, with TRBD1 matching 7 bases. The V and J ends lost 5 bases and 9 bases, in that order; junction bases with no gene match: 7. Germline CDR1 MGHRA, CDR2 YSYEKL. CDR3 length: 13 amino acids. The CDR3 region is CASSYTGVPEQFF. The CDR3 nucleotides are TGCGCCAGCAGCTATACAGGGGTTCCTGAGCAGTTCTTC.

This chain connects TRBV5-1 to TRBJ1-4; no clear D. CDR1 SGHRS and CDR2 YFSETQ come from the germline V gene. The CDR3 length is 15 residues. V was cut by 1 base and J by 3 bases, with 10 bases left in between. CDR3 amino acids: CASSLPEQANEKLFF. The CDR3 coding sequence is TGCGCCAGCAGCTTGCCGGAGCAGGCTAATGAAAAACTGTTTTTT.

This clonotype appeared many times. The chain couples TRBV30 to TRBJ1-6; 7 bases are a match to TRBD1. With 6 bases clipped from V and 9 bases from J, the junction kept 5 bases outside the gene matches. The CDR3 extends over 12 amino acids. CDR1 is GTSNPN and CDR2 is SVGIG in the germline V gene (reference sequence). The CDR3 region is CACRQGPSPLHF. The CDR3 DNA reads TGTGCCTGTCGACAGGGTCCTTCACCCCTCCACTTT. The full variable domain, its missing parts supplied by reference TRBV30 and TRBJ1-6, is SQTIHQWPATLVQPVGSPLSLECTVEGTSNPNLYWYRQAAGRGLQLLFYSVGIGQISSEVPQNLSASRPQDRQFILSSKKLLLSDSGFYLCACRQGPSPLHFGNGTRLTVT.

This clonotype was picked up many times. The chain is built from TRBV12-3 or TRBV12-4 and TRBJ1-6, with a tentative D call TRBD1 (6 bases). V lost 8 bases, J lost 4 bases, and 12 bases lay in between. The CDR3 is 14 amino acids. CDR3 sequence reads: CASRTGTYNSPLHF. The CDR3 DNA reads TGTGCCAGCCGTACAGGGACGTATAATTCACCCCTCCACTTT.

In DNA, the CDR3 is TGCGCCAGCAGCTTGGGGGGATATCTCCCGGATACGCAGTATTTT. It specifies CASSLGGYLPDTQYF. This chain joins TRBV5-1 and TRBJ2-3; D is unresolved. V lost 0 bases to trimming and J lost 6 bases, with 14 bases between them. This CDR3 has 15 residues. The V gene's germline CDR1 is SGHRS and CDR2 YFSETQ.

This clonotype was picked up many times. CDR3 residues: CASSLAPSGGSYEQYF. CDR3 DNA sequence: TGTGCCAGCAGCTTAGCCCCTAGCGGGGGATCCTACGAGCAGTACTTC. V and J are TRBV7-9 and TRBJ2-7; 10 nucleotides agree with TRBD2. The germline V gene encodes CDR1 SEHNR and CDR2 FQNEAQ (reference sequence). V lost 0 bases, J lost 1 base, and 3 bases stayed unmatched. The CDR3 is made up of 16 amino acids. Based on the CDR3 plus reference TRBV7-9 and TRBJ2-7, the full variable domain is DTGVSQNPRHKITKRGQNVTFRCDPISEHNRLYWYRQTLGQGPEFLTYFQNEAQLEKSRLLSDRFSAERPKGSFSTLEIQRTEQGDSAMYLCASSLAPSGGSYEQYFGPGTRLTVT.

This clonotype was counted at least ten times. The rearrangement uses TRBV7-9 and TRBJ1-1, with D uncertain. The CDR3 is 15 amino acids. Germline CDR1 SEHNR, CDR2 FQNEAQ (reference sequence). Trimming left V 4 bases short and J 4 bases short, with 16 bases between. The CDR3 DNA reads as TGTGCCAGCAGCTCCACTAGGGAGGGAGGCACTGAAGCTTTCTTT. As protein: CASSSTREGGTEAFF.

This clonotype occurred many times. The chain is built from TRBV5-1 and TRBJ1-1; 7 nucleotides line up with TRBD1. Germline V lookup: CDR1 SGHRS, CDR2 YFSETQ. J lost 1 base, V lost 5 bases, and 5 bases had no gene match. The CDR3 runs 14 residues. For the CDR3, the DNA is TGCGCCAGCAGTTTCCGACAGGGGAACACTGAAGCTTTCTTT. This codes for CASSFRQGNTEAFF. Looking up the rest from reference TRBV5-1 and TRBJ1-1 gives the full variable domain: KAGVTQTPRYLIKTRGQQVTLSCSPISGHRSVSWYQQTPGQGLQFLFEYFSETQRNKGNFPGRFSGRQFSNSRSEMNVSTLELGDSALYLCASSFRQGNTEAFFGQGTRLTVV.

A few counts support this clonotype. J is TRBJ2-2 and V is TRBV7-8; 9 bases agree with TRBD1. There are 16 residues in the CDR3. Germline values: CDR1 SGHVS, CDR2 FQNEAQ. Losses at the gene ends were 5 bases for V and 5 bases for J; bases not matched to a gene: 9. The DNA for the CDR3 is TGTGCCAGCAGCCAGACCGGGACAGGGTGGACCGGGGAGCTGTTTTTT. This sequence encodes CASSQTGTGWTGELFF.

This clonotype has just a few counts. The rearrangement links TRBV6-2 or TRBV6-3 to TRBJ2-2; D not resolved. The CDR3 has 13 residues. Germline V gene sequence: CDR1 MNHEY, CDR2 SVGEGT. Between the trimmed V and J ends, which lost 10 bases and 6 bases, there was a span of 15 bases. The CDR3 bases are TGTGCCATGTCTCGGTCGGCGTCCGGGGAGCTGTTTTTT. This gives the protein CAMSRSASGELFF.

This clonotype appeared a few times. The genes are TRBV20-1 and TRBJ2-7; 9 nucleotides agree with TRBD1. The CDR3 has 15 residues. Trimming cost V 5 bases and J 1 base; bases outside gene matches: 9. Germline V gene sequence: CDR1 DFQATT, CDR2 SNEGSKA (reference sequence). The CDR3 coding sequence is TGCAGTGCTTGGGAGATGGGACAGGGTTCCTACGAGCAGTACTTC. Translating gives CSAWEMGQGSYEQYF.